The 29 T cell receptor beta chains in this list originate from one sample, sequenced in a study of blood T cell repertoires in COVID-19. The data were produced by immunoSEQ multiplex PCR, yet TCRdb's version contains in-frame clones alone and is incomplete. The sample consists of some 260,000 clones, 65% to 90% of them appearing once. The source material was PBMCs or T cells enriched from blood (not recorded which). Source of these receptors: a man in his forties who had recovered from COVID-19.

Only one count was recorded for this clone. CDR3 region: CASSPRQGRGEQFF. In nucleotides, the CDR3 is TGTGCCAGCAGCCCCCGACAGGGCAGGGGTGAGCAGTTCTTC. The chain carries TRBV9 and TRBJ2-1, with 7 bases that match TRBD1. The CDR3 is 14 amino acids. CDR1 and CDR2 (germline): SGDLS, YYNGEE. V lost 4 bases, J lost 9 bases, and 10 bases stayed unmatched.

The chain couples TRBV18 to TRBJ1-1; the match to TRBD1 covers 9 bases. The V and J ends lost 0 bases and 1 base, in that order; junction bases with no gene match: 6. Germline V gives CDR1 KGHSH, CDR2 LQKENI. This CDR3 is built from 17 residues. The CDR3 loop is CASSPPGQGFENTEAFF. As DNA, the CDR3 is TGTGCCAGCTCACCACCGGGACAGGGTTTCGAGAACACTGAAGCTTTCTTT.

V and J are TRBV27 and TRBJ2-7; maybe TRBD1 (6 bases). The CDR3 totals 13 residues. Germline-derived CDR1 and CDR2 are MNHEY and SMNVEV (reference sequence). V gave up 2 bases and J gave up 3 bases, with 8 bases separating them. The CDR3 loop is CASSLAQGYEQYF. The CDR3 DNA reads TGTGCCAGCAGTTTAGCACAGGGCTACGAGCAGTACTTC.

The chain uses TRBV11-2 and TRBJ2-7, with unresolved D. V was trimmed by 5 bases and J by 4 bases, leaving 12 bases between them. This CDR3 spans 13 amino acids. Germline V gene sequence: CDR1 SGHAT, CDR2 FQNNGV. The CDR3 region has the DNA TGTGCCAGCAGCCCGGTGATGGAGTACGAGCAGTACTTC. Its translation: CASSPVMEYEQYF. Full variable domain (outside the CDR3, taken from reference TRBV11-2 and TRBJ2-7): EAGVAQSPRYKIIEKRQSVAFWCNPISGHATLYWYQQILGQGPKLLIQFQNNGVVDDSQLPKDRFSAERLKGVDSTLKIQPAKLEDSAVYLCASSPVMEYEQYFGPGTRLTVT.

This clone has a single count. V gene TRBV9 combines with J gene TRBJ2-3; TRBD2 matches at 15 bases. This CDR3 spans 15 amino acids. Germline V CDR1 and CDR2: SGDLS, YYNGEE. Trimming at V came to 3 bases and at J to 5 bases, leaving 1 base not matched to a gene. DNA of the CDR3: TGTGCCAGCAGCGGGACTAGCGGGAGGGTAGATACGCAGTATTTT. This translates into CASSGTSGRVDTQYF.

The J gene is TRBJ2-2, the V gene TRBV6-2 or TRBV6-3, with D possibly TRBD1 on 6 matching bases. Looked up from germline, CDR1 is MNHEY and CDR2 is SVGEGT. The CDR3 has 14 residues. Trimming took 5 bases from V and 6 from J, leaving 13 bases between them. Here the CDR3 DNA reads TGTGCCAGCAGTCTACAGGGAATCCCCGGGGAGCTGTTTTTT. Its translation: CASSLQGIPGELFF.

This clone was recorded many times. The V and J genes are TRBV9 and TRBJ1-5; 10 nucleotides line up with TRBD1. The V gene's germline CDR1 is SGDLS and CDR2 YYNGEE. The CDR3 contains 14 residues. V trimming: 3 bases; J trimming: 6 bases; junction bases outside the gene matches: 3. The CDR3 loop reads CASSEGQGTQPQHF. DNA of the CDR3: TGTGCCAGCAGCGAGGGACAGGGGACTCAGCCCCAGCATTTT.

V is TRBV7-8 and J is TRBJ1-2; perhaps TRBD1 as D (5 bases). V lost 5 bases, J lost 4 bases, and 14 bases lay in between. The CDR3 is 14 residues long. Germline-derived CDR1 and CDR2 are SGHVS and FQNEAQ. CDR3 bases: TGTGCCAGCAGCCAGGATACAGGAGCCTATGGCTACACCTTC. Amino acid sequence: CASSQDTGAYGYTF.

This clone was recorded once. This chain joins TRBV28 and TRBJ2-7, with TRBD1 matching 9 bases. Looked up from germline, CDR1 is MDHEN and CDR2 is SYDVKM. V shed 6 bases, J shed 5 bases, and the junction held 11 bases outside the gene matches. The CDR3 is 15 residues long. The CDR3 reads CASRLPGTGFHEQYF. Here the CDR3 DNA reads TGTGCCAGCAGGCTCCCCGGGACAGGGTTCCACGAGCAGTACTTC.

The genes are TRBV29-1 and TRBJ1-4, with 10 bases that match TRBD1. The CDR3 consists of 13 residues. CDR1 is SQVTM, CDR2 ANQGSEA, per germline. V dropped 4 bases and J dropped 11; count of bases not matched to a gene: 7. This CDR3 is CSVGGTGDLKLFF. The CDR3 nucleotides read TGCAGCGTTGGGGGGACAGGGGATTTGAAACTGTTTTTT.

The genes are TRBV30 and TRBJ1-6; 7 bases are shared with TRBD1. Germline V gives CDR1 GTSNPN, CDR2 SVGIG (reference sequence). This CDR3 is 16 amino acids long. With 0 bases clipped from V and 6 bases from J, the junction kept 8 bases outside the gene matches. CDR3 in amino acids: CAWSVPGTVFNSPLHF. CDR3 nucleotides: TGTGCCTGGAGTGTACCCGGGACAGTGTTTAATTCACCCCTCCACTTT.

With respect to this clone: Other nucleotide sequences in the sample specify the same CDR3. The genes are TRBV7-2 and TRBJ1-2; 8 bases are a match to TRBD1. The CDR3 is 14 amino acids. V was clipped by 5 bases and J by 3 bases; unmatched bases: 5. Germline lookup yields CDR1 SGHTA and CDR2 FQGNSA. CDR3 coding DNA: TGTGCCAGCAGCACAGGACAGGGCGACTATGGCTACACCTTC. Protein: CASSTGQGDYGYTF.

By share of the sample, this clone is medium-sized. This sequence joins TRBV30 and TRBJ1-2, with D maybe TRBD1 (5 bases). The CDR3 spans 15 residues. Germline V lookup: CDR1 GTSNPN, CDR2 SVGIG (reference sequence). The V end was cut by 1 base, the J end by 2 bases, with 14 bases between. CDR3 DNA: TGTGCCTGGAGTGACCCGGCGGGACCGAACTATGGCTACACCTTC. Its translation: CAWSDPAGPNYGYTF. The entire variable domain, with the rest obtained from reference TRBV30 and TRBJ1-2, is as follows: SQTIHQWPATLVQPVGSPLSLECTVEGTSNPNLYWYRQAAGRGLQLLFYSVGIGQISSEVPQNLSASRPQDRQFILSSKKLLLSDSGFYLCAWSDPAGPNYGYTFGSGTRLTVV.

The chain carries TRBV28 and TRBJ1-2; D gene unclear. This CDR3 region has 11 residues. Trimming cost V 5 bases and J 4 bases, with 5 bases left between them. Germline V gene lookup returns CDR1 MDHEN and CDR2 SYDVKM. In DNA form, the CDR3 reads TGTGCCAGCAGTGTTCGCTATGGCTACACCTTC. This translates into CASSVRYGYTF.

This clone has a single count. V is TRBV2 and J is TRBJ1-5; 8 bases line up with TRBD1. Germline-derived CDR1 and CDR2 are SNHLY and FYNNEI. The V and J ends lost 5 bases and 9 bases, in that order; junction bases with no gene match: 12. This CDR3 comprises 15 residues. DNA for the CDR3: TGTGCCAGCAGTTGGGGTCAGGGGGCCCCAGGGCCCCAGCATTTT. It codes for CASSWGQGAPGPQHF. The full variable domain, in which reference TRBV2 and TRBJ1-5 provide the parts outside the CDR3, is EPEVTQTPSHQVTQMGQEVILRCVPISNHLYFYWYRQILGQKVEFLVSFYNNEISEKSEIFDDQFSVERPDGSNFTLKIRSTKLEDSAMYFCASSWGQGAPGPQHFGDGTRLSIL.

The V and J genes are TRBV27 and TRBJ2-7; the match to TRBD2 covers 11 bases. CDR1 MNHEY and CDR2 SMNVEV come from the germline V gene (reference sequence). The CDR3 has 15 residues. After removal of 3 bases from V and 1 base from J, the junction contained 2 bases not matched to a gene. CDR3 sequence reads: CASSLGLAASYEQYF. The CDR3 nucleotides read TGTGCCAGCAGTTTGGGACTAGCGGCTTCCTACGAGCAGTACTTC.

This chain links TRBV18 with TRBJ2-7, with 10 nucleotides matching TRBD2. The CDR3 runs to 14 residues. V lost 3 bases to trimming and J lost 4 bases; unmatched junction nucleotides: 3. Germline V CDR1 and CDR2: KGHSH, LQKENI. DNA for the CDR3: TGTGCCAGCTCACCCTCAGCGGGGGGGTACGAGCAGTACTTC. It specifies CASSPSAGGYEQYF.

This sequence joins TRBV27 and TRBJ1-4; maybe TRBD1 (6 bases). The germline CDR1 and CDR2 sequences are MNHEY and SMNVEV (reference sequence). CDR3 length: 15 residues. V was pared by 1 base and J by 7 bases, with 13 bases between. Here the CDR3 DNA reads TGTGCCAGCAGTTTATTGGGGGCTCGCCCTGAAAAACTGTTTTTT. As protein: CASSLLGARPEKLFF.

DNA for the CDR3: TGTGCCAGCAGCTTTGGCGGGAGTGTCTACGAGCAGTACTTC. It encodes CASSFGGSVYEQYF. V usage is TRBV7-8 and J usage is TRBJ2-7; 7 bases agree with TRBD2. Germline V CDR1 and CDR2: SGHVS, FQNEAQ. This CDR3 has 14 amino acids. With 3 bases clipped from V and 3 bases from J, the junction kept 5 bases outside the gene matches. Looking up the rest from reference TRBV7-8 and TRBJ2-7 gives the full variable domain: GAGVSQSPRYKVAKRGQDVALRCDPISGHVSLFWYQQALGQGPEFLTYFQNEAQLDKSGLPSDRFFAERPEGSVSTLKIQRTQQEDSAVYLCASSFGGSVYEQYFGPGTRLTVT.

The chain has TRBV6-2 or TRBV6-3 and TRBJ2-2; TRBD2 aligns across 10 bases. V was pared by 1 base and J by 6 bases, with 11 bases of the junction left unmatched. The CDR3 is 18 residues long. From germline, CDR1 is MNHEY and CDR2 SVGEGT. CDR3 in DNA: TGTGCCAGCAGTTACTTCAGCGGGGGGGCCGACTCGGCCGGGGAGCTGTTTTTT. This translates into CASSYFSGGADSAGELFF.

DNA for the CDR3: TGCGCCAGCAGCCCAGCGGGAGTAGGCTACGAGCAGTACTTC. Translation: CASSPAGVGYEQYF. V and J are TRBV4-1 and TRBJ2-7, with 8 bases aligning to TRBD2. V shed 4 bases and J 3 bases; nucleotides not matched to a gene: 5. The CDR3 is made up of 14 amino acids. Germline V CDR1 and CDR2: MGHRA, YSYEKL.

The chain couples TRBV7-2 to TRBJ2-7; possible D gene TRBD2, 5 bases. The CDR3 has 13 residues. Trimming shortened V by 5 bases and J by 2 bases, and 10 bases separated the two germline ends. Germline-derived CDR1 and CDR2 are SGHTA and FQGNSA. The CDR3 region is CASSTPGAYEQYF. CDR3 nucleotides: TGTGCCAGCAGCACTCCCGGGGCCTACGAGCAGTACTTC.

This clone was observed a single time. CDR3 bases: TGTGCCAGCAGCGTGGTCAACTCGGGGGAGCAGTACTTC. It translates to CASSVVNSGEQYF. J is TRBJ2-7 and V is TRBV9; D might be TRBD2 (5 bases). The CDR3 runs 13 residues. With 2 bases removed from V and 7 bases from J, the gap between germline ends came to 13 bases. Germline V gene sequence: CDR1 SGDLS, CDR2 YYNGEE.

V is TRBV3-1 (or the pseudogene TRBV3-2) and J is TRBJ2-1; 8 bases agree with TRBD1. After removal of 4 bases from V and 6 bases from J, the junction contained 11 bases not matched to a gene. Per germline, CDR1 LGHDT and CDR2 YNNKEL (reference sequence). The CDR3 is made up of 16 amino acids. The CDR3 protein is CASSRKTTGAANEQFF. CDR3 coding DNA: TGTGCCAGCAGCCGGAAGACGACAGGGGCCGCCAATGAGCAGTTCTTC.

The chain links TRBV7-9 to TRBJ2-3; TRBD1 matches at 7 bases. Trimming took 7 bases from V and 0 from J; bases not matched to a gene: 4. This CDR3 contains 14 residues. Germline loops: CDR1 SEHNR, CDR2 FQNEAQ (reference sequence). The DNA for the CDR3 is TGTGCCAGCACGCAGACAGGGAGCACAGATACGCAGTATTTT. Translation gives CASTQTGSTDTQYF.

CDR3 sequence (DNA): TGCGCCAGCAGCCCAAGGACAGGGGGCAACCCTGGAAACACCATATATTTT. This sequence encodes CASSPRTGGNPGNTIYF. The chain has TRBV5-1 and TRBJ1-3; 11 nucleotides agree with TRBD1. CDR3 length: 17 amino acids. Losses at the gene ends were 4 bases for V and 2 bases for J; bases not matched to a gene: 8. CDR1 is SGHRS and CDR2 is YFSETQ in the germline V gene.

The genes are TRBV7-9 and TRBJ1-1; possibly TRBD1 for D (5 bases). Between the trimmed V and J ends, which lost 3 bases and 1 base, there was a span of 12 bases. Germline V gene sequence: CDR1 SEHNR, CDR2 FQNEAQ (reference sequence). The CDR3 has 15 amino acids. CDR3 residues: CASSFSNGGNTEAFF. CDR3 DNA: TGTGCCAGCAGCTTCTCGAACGGGGGGAACACTGAAGCTTTCTTT.

This CDR3 reads CASTRREGYEQYF. The DNA for the CDR3 is TGTGCCAGCACAAGGCGGGAGGGTTACGAGCAGTACTTC. V is TRBV27 and J is TRBJ2-7; TRBD2 matches at 9 bases. Trimming cost V 7 bases and J 4 bases; bases outside gene matches: 5. CDR3 length equals 13 residues. Germline CDR1 MNHEY, CDR2 SMNVEV (reference sequence).

The gene calls are TRBV6-2 or TRBV6-3 and TRBJ2-7, with TRBD1 identical over 10 bases. V dropped 4 bases and J dropped 2; count of bases not matched to a gene: 2. This CDR3 region has 14 residues. The germline gives CDR1 MNHEY, CDR2 SVGEGT. The CDR3 DNA reads as TGTGCCAGCAGTTGGGGACAGGGGCCCTACGAGCAGTACTTC. This codes for CASSWGQGPYEQYF.